Listed below are T cell receptor beta chains from one sample, sequenced in a study of blood T cell repertoires in COVID-19. The table came from immunoSEQ multiplex PCR; TCRdb's copy has only in-frame clones and leaves some out. In the table there are some 290,000 clones, 86% of which are singletons. The sample was peripheral blood. These receptors all stem from a woman aged 25 to 45 with COVID-19, enrolled during active disease. Both conserved end residues are part of each CDR3. D genes are given only for firm matches. Clone size is stated in some rows and not others, as once, few, many or a class when expanded.

>TRBV27|NA|NA|TRBJ2-7
TGTGCCAGCAGTTTATTAGACAGTACCTACGAGCAGTACTTC
CASSLLDSTYEQYF
>TRBV19|NA|NA|TRBJ2-5
TGTGCCAGTAGTCGGCAGGTGGTTAGTGGCGAGACCCAGTACTTC
CASSRQVVSGETQYF
>TRBV5-5|NA|TRBD1|TRBJ1-6
TGTGCCAGCAGACGGGACAGGGAATCTTTTTCACCCCTCCACTTT
CASRRDRESFSPLHF
>TRBV9|NA|TRBD1|TRBJ1-1
TGTGCCAGCAGCGCAGACAGGGGCGAAAAACAAAGGATGAACACTGAAGCTTTCTTT
CASSADRGEKQRMNTEAFF
>TRBV5-4|NA|NA|TRBJ1-2
TGTGCCAGCAGCTTACCCGGAGACGTTTGGGGCTACACCTTC
CASSLPGDVWGYTF
>TRBV3-1/TRBV3-2|NA|NA|TRBJ1-2
TGTGCCAGCAGCCAAGGTAACAGATACTATGGCTACACCTTC
CASSQGNRYYGYTF
>TRBV9|NA|TRBD1|TRBJ2-1
TGTGCCAGCAGCGCAACCGGGACAGGCTTTTACAATGAGCAGTTCTTC
CASSATGTGFYNEQFF
>TRBV25-1|NA|NA|TRBJ1-2
TGTGCCAGCAGTGCCTACGAAATCGGTGGCTACACCTTC
CASSAYEIGGYTF
>TRBV2|NA|NA|TRBJ2-5
TGTGCCAGCAGTGAGTACAGGGCCCAAGAGACCCAGTACTTC
CASSEYRAQETQYF
>TRBV5-6|NA|TRBD2|TRBJ2-7
TGTGCCAGCAGCCCTAGCGGGCCCTACGAGCAGTACTTC
CASSPSGPYEQYF
>TRBV3-1/TRBV3-2|NA|TRBD2|TRBJ2-3
TGTGCCAGCAGCCCAGCGGGGTATCTCACAGATACGCAGTATTTT
CASSPAGYLTDTQYF
>TRBV5-4|NA|NA|TRBJ1-2
TGTGCCAGCAGCTTGGCCGTTGAGGTAGGGGCTGAAGGCTACACCTTC
CASSLAVEVGAEGYTF
>TRBV15|NA|TRBD1|TRBJ1-1
TGTGCCACCAGCAGGACAGGGTCGGCCACTGAAGCTTTCTTT
CATSRTGSATEAFF
>TRBV4-2|NA|TRBD1|TRBJ2-7
TGTGCCAGCAGCCAAGTCGGGGGGACAGGGGGCAACTACGAGCAGTACTTC
CASSQVGGTGGNYEQYF
>TRBV5-1|NA|NA|TRBJ2-3
TGCGCCAGCAGCAGGGGGGGCCAGGGCACAGATACGCAGTATTTT
CASSRGGQGTDTQYF
>TRBV27|NA|TRBD1|TRBJ2-1
TGTGCCAGCAGTTCTATAAGGGACAGGGACAATGAGCAGTTCTTC
CASSSIRDRDNEQFF
>TRBV3-1/TRBV3-2|NA|TRBD2|TRBJ2-7
TGTGCCAGCAGCCAAGGGTCGGGGGGGGTCAACGAGCAGTACTTC
CASSQGSGGVNEQYF
>TRBV30|NA|TRBD2|TRBJ2-3
TGTGCCTACCCCGCGCGGGCGGGGGGTACAGATACGCAGTATTTT
CAYPARAGGTDTQYF
>TRBV15|NA|NA|TRBJ1-5
TGTGCCACCAGCAGAGGGGCAGGGGAAGGGTATCAGCCCCAGCATTTT
CATSRGAGEGYQPQHF
>TRBV5-1|NA|TRBD1|TRBJ2-7
TGCGCCAGCAGCTCGGGACAGGGCCTATCCTCCTACGAGCAGTACTTC
CASSSGQGLSSYEQYF
>TRBV7-9|NA|TRBD2|TRBJ2-5
TGTGCCAGCAGCTATAGCGGGGGAGGAGAGACCCAGTACTTC
CASSYSGGGETQYF
>TRBV7-6|NA|NA|TRBJ2-5
TGTGCCAGCAGCTTTTCGGAGACCCAGTACTTC
CASSFSETQYF
>TRBV5-1|few|TRBD1|TRBJ1-5
TGCGCCAGCAGCCCCTGGACAGGGTCGGGCCAGCCCCAGCATTTT
CASSPWTGSGQPQHF
>TRBV19|NA|TRBD1|TRBJ1-2
TGTGCCAGTAGTAAGGACAGGGGAGGTCTGAGCTACACCTTC
CASSKDRGGLSYTF